This paragraph covers one TCR beta chain sequence. In the source study's methods: Estimates of nucleated cell counts were drawn from the amplification of reference gene primers. The repertoire was sequenced with immunoSEQ multiplex PCR; TCRdb's copy has only in-frame clones and lacks some. V, J and clone size are those of that table, while D and trimming were read from the DNA. Of approximately 500,000 clones listed, approximately 85% are singletons. CDR1 and CDR2 (germline): SGDLS, YYNGEE. Trimming removed 4 bases from V and 5 bases from J; junction bases left unmatched: 16. This CDR3 contains 18 residues. This sample stems from a study of blood T cell repertoires in COVID-19. Study context: Collection of acute and convalescent COVID-19 samples took place in the United States, Italy and Spain.

This clonotype was sampled from a human donor in a cohort sampled during active COVID-19. Material: peripheral blood. The V call is TRBV9, the J call TRBJ2-3, with TRBD2 matching over 10 bases. CDR3 in amino acids: CASSPGLGTSEAGDTQYF. In DNA form, the CDR3 reads TGTGCCAGCAGCCCAGGCCTCGGGACTAGCGAGGCGGGAGATACGCAGTATTTT.